The clone carrying this T cell receptor (beta chain) was observed many times. Its antigen is still unknown. The source of the sample is a study of early T cells in non-severe SARS-CoV-2 infection. Study background: It was bulk RNA from unsorted whole blood that was sequenced, and the chains were unpaired. Findings and caveats of the study: The study's VDJdb matching favored anti-spike CD8 responses and missed private and CD4 specificities.

The germline V and J ends were trimmed by 8 bases and 12 bases, with 16 bases remaining between them. This CDR3 spans 11 amino acids. Germline lookup yields CDR1 MGHDK and CDR2 SYGVNS. Unique molecular identifier tags were affixed to discrete cDNA molecules. One entry per CDR3 protein, called by TCRdb with MiXCR from the 5' RACE reads. The data hold roughly 20,000 distinct CDR3 sequences, with roughly 4% observed a single time. Sample: whole blood. This clonotype was sampled from an adult who was a healthcare worker with PCR-confirmed SARS-CoV-2 infection or an uninfected control (not recorded which). The gene calls are TRBV25-1 and TRBJ1-1; D remains ambiguous. CDR3 nucleotides: TGTGCCAGCGGACGGACGGGCGAATCTTTCTTT. Amino acid sequence: CASGRTGESFF.